This TCR beta chain was sequenced for a study of T cell changes during pregnancy in multiple sclerosis. V was pared by 6 bases and J by 6 bases, with 10 bases of the junction left unmatched. This CDR3 region has 16 residues. Looked up from germline, CDR1 is ENHRY and CDR2 is SYGVKD. Produced via immunoSEQ multiplex PCR; TCRdb's table is partial and in-frame only. The repertoire includes tens of thousands of clones, 70% to 90% of them detected once, and approximately 1.7% sits in the top ten. The material was peripheral blood, obtained in the first trimester of pregnancy. The chain recombines TRBV10-3 with TRBJ2-1, with TRBD1 identical over 11 bases. This clonotype was sampled from a female donor with multiple sclerosis, enrolled in a pregnancy study. The CDR3 loop is CAISAPGQGEGNEQFF. CDR3 DNA: TGTGCCATCAGCGCCCCGGGACAGGGGGAAGGCAATGAGCAGTTCTTC.